The 29 T cell receptor beta chains below were found in one sample sequenced in a study of shared clonotypes between healthy human individuals. Naive-designated CD8 cells lacked CD45RO, were positively enriched for CCR7, and omitted terminally differentiated effector memory CD45RA+ cells. Data came from immunoSEQ multiplex PCR; TCRdb stores just in-frame clones and leaves some out. Among roughly 2.1 million clones listed, about 92% were seen once. The sequencing input was naive CD8+ T cells from PBMCs. The receptors shown here come from a man between 18 and 35 years old in good health. Some clones in this sample may be carry-over from other donors' samples.

V and J are TRBV7-9 and TRBJ2-5, with D perhaps matching TRBD1 (5 bases). CDR1 is SEHNR, CDR2 FQNEAQ, per germline (reference sequence). Trimming removed 3 bases from V and 2 bases from J, with 16 bases in between. This CDR3 comprises 16 residues. The DNA of the CDR3 is TGTGCCAGCAGCTTTGGGGCAGGGTCAAGACAAGAGACCCAGTACTTC. Protein: CASSFGAGSRQETQYF.

The CDR3 reads CASRGPRTGMNTEAFF. The CDR3 DNA sequence: TGTGCCAGCAGGGGCCCCCGGACAGGAATGAACACTGAAGCTTTCTTT. The chain recombines TRBV28 with TRBJ1-1, with 7 bases fitting TRBD1. The CDR3 spans 16 residues. V lost 6 bases to trimming and J lost 0 bases; unmatched junction nucleotides: 10. CDR1 and CDR2 from the germline V gene are MDHEN and SYDVKM.

The chain couples TRBV28 to TRBJ2-1; D may be TRBD1 or TRBD2 (5 bases each). The CDR3 runs to 13 residues. V lost 3 bases and J 10 bases, leaving 13 bases between the germline ends. Per germline, CDR1 MDHEN and CDR2 SYDVKM. CDR3 in amino acids: CASSFGTPGEQFF. The CDR3 nucleotides read TGTGCCAGCAGTTTCGGGACCCCTGGAGAGCAGTTCTTC. Full variable domain (remainder filled in from reference TRBV28 and TRBJ2-1): DVKVTQSSRYLVKRTGEKVFLECVQDMDHENMFWYRQDPGLGLRLIYFSYDVKMKEKGDIPEGYSVSREKKERFSLILESASTNQTSMYLCASSFGTPGEQFFGPGTRLTVL.

The CDR3 coding sequence is TGTGCCAGCAGTTGGGATAGGGGAGCGTACACTGAAGCTTTCTTT. Translating gives CASSWDRGAYTEAFF. This chain uses TRBV28 with TRBJ1-1, with TRBD1 as a possible D gene (5 bases). This CDR3 contains 15 residues. CDR1 is MDHEN, CDR2 SYDVKM, per germline. With 4 bases removed from V and 3 bases from J, the gap between germline ends came to 15 bases.

This clone has a handful of counts. V usage is TRBV7-9 and J usage is TRBJ1-2; D is uncertain. The CDR3 runs 11 residues. V was cut by 6 bases and J by 2 bases, with 4 bases left in between. CDR1 and CDR2 from the germline V gene are SEHNR and FQNEAQ (reference sequence). The CDR3 here is CASRENYGYTF. The CDR3 nucleotides are TGTGCCAGCAGAGAGAACTATGGCTACACCTTC.

The chain uses TRBV6-5 and TRBJ2-4; no firm D call. The CDR3 consists of 15 residues. The germline V gene encodes CDR1 MNHEY and CDR2 SVGAGI. V was trimmed by 1 base and J by 2 bases, leaving 9 bases between them. The CDR3 region is CASSYLRLPKNIQYF. CDR3 sequence (DNA): TGTGCCAGCAGTTACTTAAGACTCCCCAAAAACATTCAGTACTTC.

V usage is TRBV12-5 and J usage is TRBJ1-1, with D possibly TRBD1 on 5 matching bases. V dropped 6 bases and J dropped 6 bases, with 20 bases sitting between them. The CDR3 sequence is 15 residues long. Germline CDR1 reads LGHNT; CDR2 reads FRNRAP. The CDR3 bases are TGTGCTAGTGGGGCAGGGTCGGCAGGGCCTCCTGAAGCTTTCTTT. Its translation is CASGAGSAGPPEAFF.

V usage is TRBV6-6 and J usage is TRBJ2-2; D remains ambiguous. From germline, CDR1 is MNHNY and CDR2 SVGAGI (reference sequence). This CDR3 spans 12 amino acids. V was clipped by 2 bases and J by 3 bases, with 1 base between them. CDR3 nucleotides: TGTGCCAGCAGTTACGACACCGGGGAGCTGTTTTTT. Its translation: CASSYDTGELFF.

This sequence joins TRBV27 and TRBJ2-7; D not resolved. V was clipped by 5 bases and J by 2 bases, with 19 bases between them. The CDR3 is 16 amino acids. From germline, CDR1 is MNHEY and CDR2 SMNVEV (reference sequence). CDR3 loop: CASSTVSVRGPYEQYF. Here the CDR3 DNA reads TGTGCCAGCAGTACAGTTTCCGTTAGAGGCCCCTACGAGCAGTACTTC.

The chain recombines TRBV12-5 with TRBJ1-1, with D unresolved. The CDR3 extends over 14 amino acids. V was pared by 3 bases and J by 3 bases, with 11 bases between. In germline, CDR1 is LGHNT, CDR2 FRNRAP. The CDR3 is CASGLELAYTEAFF. The CDR3 region has the DNA TGTGCTAGTGGTTTAGAGTTAGCCTACACTGAAGCTTTCTTT.

The rearrangement joins TRBV9 to TRBJ1-2; TRBD1 agrees at 8 bases. From germline, CDR1 is SGDLS and CDR2 YYNGEE. Trimming cost V 4 bases and J 6 bases; bases outside gene matches: 8. This CDR3 region has 14 residues. The CDR3 coding sequence is TGTGCCAGCAGCCGCCCGGACAGGGTCGATGGCTACACCTTC. Encoded protein: CASSRPDRVDGYTF.

The gene calls are TRBV7-9 and TRBJ2-2, with TRBD2 identical over 14 bases. Germline lookup yields CDR1 SEHNR and CDR2 FQNEAQ (reference sequence). This CDR3 comprises 16 residues. The V and J ends lost 6 bases and 7 bases, in that order; junction bases with no gene match: 7. Here the CDR3 DNA reads TGTGCCAGCAGACGAGGGACTAGCGGGAGTATCGGGGAGCTGTTTTTT. Its translation is CASRRGTSGSIGELFF. Combining the CDR3 with reference TRBV7-9 and TRBJ2-2 gives the whole variable domain DTGVSQNPRHKITKRGQNVTFRCDPISEHNRLYWYRQTLGQGPEFLTYFQNEAQLEKSRLLSDRFSAERPKGSFSTLEIQRTEQGDSAMYLCASRRGTSGSIGELFFGEGSRLTVL.

The chain links TRBV28 to TRBJ2-1; TRBD1 aligns across 7 bases. The CDR3 is 15 amino acids. The V gene's germline CDR1 is MDHEN and CDR2 SYDVKM. Trimming at V came to 5 bases and at J to 2 bases, leaving 6 bases not matched to a gene. The CDR3 loop is CASSPRQGTYNEQFF. CDR3 DNA: TGTGCCAGCAGTCCTAGACAGGGTACCTACAATGAGCAGTTCTTC.

V usage is TRBV28 and J usage is TRBJ2-7; D may match TRBD1 or TRBD2 (5 bases each). The germline V and J ends were trimmed by 8 bases and 2 bases, with 19 bases remaining between them. From germline, CDR1 is MDHEN and CDR2 SYDVKM. This CDR3 spans 15 amino acids. CDR3 sequence: CASGDRDGVPYEQYF. Here the CDR3 DNA reads TGTGCCAGCGGGGATCGGGACGGAGTTCCCTACGAGCAGTACTTC.

This chain links TRBV7-8 with TRBJ2-5; 9 bases line up with TRBD2. V lost 6 bases and J lost 5; bases outside the gene matches: 13. The CDR3 sequence is 16 residues long. CDR1 SGHVS and CDR2 FQNEAQ come from the germline V gene. The CDR3 here is CASRSLIAGAHETQYF. CDR3 nucleotides: TGTGCCAGCAGGTCACTAATAGCGGGAGCCCATGAGACCCAGTACTTC. The full variable domain, in which reference TRBV7-8 and TRBJ2-5 provide the parts outside the CDR3, is GAGVSQSPRYKVAKRGQDVALRCDPISGHVSLFWYQQALGQGPEFLTYFQNEAQLDKSGLPSDRFFAERPEGSVSTLKIQRTQQEDSAVYLCASRSLIAGAHETQYFGPGTRLLVL.

This clone was seen once. The sample contains more than one DNA sequence encoding this CDR3. This sequence joins TRBV27 and TRBJ2-7; D may be TRBD1 or TRBD2 (5 bases each). CDR3 length: 13 residues. Germline V gene data show CDR1 as MNHEY and CDR2 as SMNVEV (reference sequence). V lost 5 bases and J lost 2, with 10 bases in between. The CDR3 DNA reads TGTGCCAGCAGTCTGGGGACGACCTACGAGCAGTACTTC. Translating gives CASSLGTTYEQYF.

The chain employs TRBV28 and TRBJ2-5, with a tentative D call TRBD1 (5 bases). Germline V gene sequence: CDR1 MDHEN, CDR2 SYDVKM. The ends were cut back, 7 bases at V and 3 bases at J, with 15 bases in the middle. The CDR3 covers 14 residues. Here the CDR3 reads CASIHGQGKETQYF. CDR3 coding DNA: TGTGCCAGCATCCACGGACAAGGGAAAGAGACCCAGTACTTC.

This chain connects TRBV5-5 to TRBJ1-4; possibly TRBD1 for D (6 bases). V was trimmed by 3 bases and J by 2 bases, leaving 8 bases between them. Per germline, CDR1 SGHKS and CDR2 YYEKEE (reference sequence). There are 14 residues in the CDR3. CDR3 protein: CASSWGATNEKLFF. In nucleotides, the CDR3 is TGTGCCAGCAGCTGGGGGGCGACTAATGAAAAACTGTTTTTT.

The genes are TRBV9 and TRBJ2-1; 15 bases match TRBD2. This CDR3 contains 15 residues. The germline V gene has CDR1 SGDLS and CDR2 YYNGEE. Trimming at V came to 3 bases and at J to 7 bases, leaving 2 bases not matched to a gene. The CDR3 region is CASSEGTSGRNEQFF. CDR3 DNA sequence: TGTGCCAGCAGCGAAGGGACTAGCGGGAGGAATGAGCAGTTCTTC.

This sequence joins TRBV28 and TRBJ1-5, with D unclear. Deletions cut 2 bases from V and 2 bases from J, with 7 bases between. Germline assignment: CDR1 MDHEN and CDR2 SYDVKM. The CDR3 totals 14 residues. The CDR3 region has the DNA TGTGCCAGCAGTTTAAGACGGGGCAATCAGCCCCAGCATTTT. Its translation: CASSLRRGNQPQHF.

The rearrangement links TRBV7-2 to TRBJ2-7, with 13 bases lining up with TRBD2. CDR3 size: 15 residues. Losses at the gene ends were 5 bases for V and 6 bases for J; bases not matched to a gene: 7. In germline, CDR1 is SGHTA, CDR2 FQGNSA. The CDR3 spells CASSLRLAGGLEQYF. The DNA for the CDR3 is TGTGCCAGCAGCCTTAGACTAGCGGGAGGTCTCGAGCAGTACTTC. The whole variable domain, remainder taken from reference TRBV7-2 and TRBJ2-7, is GAGVSQSPSNKVTEKGKDVELRCDPISGHTALYWYRQSLGQGLEFLIYFQGNSAPDKSGLPSDRFSAERTGGSVSTLTIQRTQQEDSAVYLCASSLRLAGGLEQYFGPGTRLTVT.

The chain recombines TRBV29-1 with TRBJ2-5, with D perhaps matching TRBD1 (5 bases). Trimming removed 1 base from V and 2 bases from J, with 11 bases in between. The CDR3 runs to 14 residues. Looked up from germline, CDR1 is SQVTM and CDR2 is ANQGSEA. CDR3 in amino acids: CSVEGQHLQETQYF. The CDR3, as DNA: TGCAGCGTTGAAGGACAGCATCTTCAAGAGACCCAGTACTTC. Variable domain in full (rest from reference TRBV29-1 and TRBJ2-5): SAVISQKPSRDICQRGTSLTIQCQVDSQVTMMFWYRQQPGQSLTLIATANQGSEATYESGFVIDKFPISRPNLTFSTLTVSNMSPEDSSIYLCSVEGQHLQETQYFGPGTRLLVL.

The rearrangement links TRBV27 to TRBJ1-2, with D unresolved. V lost 3 bases and J lost 8, with 16 bases in between. Per the germline V gene, CDR1 is MNHEY and CDR2 is SMNVEV (reference sequence). The CDR3 covers 14 residues. CDR3 residues: CASSFLSGAIGYTF. In DNA, the CDR3 is TGTGCCAGCAGTTTCCTCTCGGGAGCTATAGGCTACACCTTC.

The chain has TRBV14 and TRBJ2-2, with D possibly TRBD2 on 6 matching bases. V gave up 4 bases and J gave up 0 bases, with 12 bases separating them. Per germline, CDR1 SGHDN and CDR2 FVKESK. The CDR3 covers 16 residues. The CDR3 is CASSRRDAANTGELFF. The DNA of the CDR3 is TGTGCCAGCAGCCGGCGGGACGCAGCGAACACCGGGGAGCTGTTTTTT. Together with reference TRBV14 and TRBJ2-2, the CDR3 gives the full variable domain: EAGVTQFPSHSVIEKGQTVTLRCDPISGHDNLYWYRRVMGKEIKFLLHFVKESKQDESGMPNNRFLAERTGGTYSTLKVQPAELEDSGVYFCASSRRDAANTGELFFGEGSRLTVL.

The rearrangement links TRBV11-2 to TRBJ1-1, with unresolved D. Per germline, CDR1 SGHAT and CDR2 FQNNGV. The V end lost 1 base, the J end lost 1 base, and 7 bases lay between the germline ends. This CDR3 is built from 14 residues. The CDR3 DNA is TGTGCCAGCAGCTTAGCCGAGGGGAACACTGAAGCTTTCTTT. It yields the protein CASSLAEGNTEAFF.

The chain carries TRBV11-2 and TRBJ2-7; D is tentatively TRBD1 or TRBD2 (7 bases each). V was pared by 5 bases and J by 2 bases, with 19 bases between. Germline values: CDR1 SGHAT, CDR2 FQNNGV. There are 16 residues in the CDR3. The CDR3, as DNA: TGTGCCAGCAGCGAAGGGGGCGGGGGACCCCCCTACGAGCAGTACTTC. It specifies CASSEGGGGPPYEQYF.

V and J are TRBV7-8 and TRBJ1-1; D ambiguous. From germline, CDR1 is SGHVS and CDR2 FQNEAQ. The CDR3 length is 17 residues. The germline V and J ends were trimmed by 3 bases and 0 bases, with 17 bases remaining between them. The CDR3 DNA reads TGTGCCAGCAGCTTGAACCCCCTCGGGAGGATGAACACTGAAGCTTTCTTT. Amino acid sequence: CASSLNPLGRMNTEAFF.

The CDR3: CASSVGGGVAGPYEQYF. The CDR3 DNA sequence: TGTGCCAGCAGCGTAGGGGGCGGGGTGGCCGGGCCCTACGAGCAGTACTTC. V usage is TRBV9 and J usage is TRBJ2-7; D might be TRBD2 (6 bases). V shed 0 bases and J shed 2 bases, with 18 bases lying between them. This CDR3 is built from 17 residues. In germline, CDR1 is SGDLS, CDR2 YYNGEE.

The rearrangement uses TRBV9 and TRBJ2-1, with TRBD2 matching 9 bases. The germline gives CDR1 SGDLS, CDR2 YYNGEE. The CDR3 contains 16 residues. Trimming at V came to 0 bases and at J to 9 bases, leaving 10 bases not matched to a gene. The CDR3 sequence is CASSVAWREGLFEQFF. The CDR3 bases are TGTGCCAGCAGCGTAGCGTGGCGGGAGGGCCTGTTTGAGCAGTTCTTC.